Given below is one T cell receptor (beta chain) in context. These data originate in a study of blood T cell repertoires in COVID-19. Study overall: Samples of COVID-19 (acute and convalescent) were obtained from the United States, Italy and Spain. T cells, B-cell-depleted T cells, or PBMCs provided the cDNA or gDNA that served as material.

Germline V CDR1 and CDR2: SGHNT, YYREEE (reference sequence). The CDR3 contains 14 residues. The ends lost 2 bases at V and 5 bases at J; junction bases unmatched: 6. Assay used: immunoSEQ multiplex PCR; TCRdb lists only in-frame clones, some missing. Among around 180,000 clones, under 85% were seen once, and the ten largest hold 9.8%. The V gene is TRBV5-4, the J gene TRBJ1-1, with 7 bases fitting TRBD1. This sequence originates from a woman older than 75 with acute or convalescent COVID-19. The sequenced sample was peripheral blood. The chain's CDR3 is CASSLGQVGTEAFF. The CDR3 nucleotides read TGTGCCAGCAGCTTAGGACAGGTTGGTACTGAAGCTTTCTTT.